This T cell receptor beta chain came from a study of T cells in Graves' hyperthyroidism and ophthalmopathy. Deletions cut 2 bases from V and 2 bases from J, with 14 bases between. The CDR3 is made up of 16 amino acids. CDR1 and CDR2 from the germline V gene are SGHRS and YFSETQ. This clonotype was observed many times. What was amplified from RNA transcripts were TCR beta CDR3 regions. In the first-round RT-PCR of the TCR CDR3, the HTBI primer set was used. MiXCR was run by TCRdb on the multiplex PCR reads, yielding one entry per CDR3 protein. The repertoire has about half a million distinct CDR3 sequences, 16% of them found once; the top ten carry around 32%.

The specimen sequenced was blood. The origin of this receptor is a woman under 40 with Graves' ophthalmopathy. The genes are TRBV5-1 and TRBJ2-1; D remains ambiguous. The CDR3 nucleotides are TGCGCCAGCAGCTTTAGCAGTAGAGCCCCCTACAATGAGCAGTTCTTC. Its translation is CASSFSSRAPYNEQFF.